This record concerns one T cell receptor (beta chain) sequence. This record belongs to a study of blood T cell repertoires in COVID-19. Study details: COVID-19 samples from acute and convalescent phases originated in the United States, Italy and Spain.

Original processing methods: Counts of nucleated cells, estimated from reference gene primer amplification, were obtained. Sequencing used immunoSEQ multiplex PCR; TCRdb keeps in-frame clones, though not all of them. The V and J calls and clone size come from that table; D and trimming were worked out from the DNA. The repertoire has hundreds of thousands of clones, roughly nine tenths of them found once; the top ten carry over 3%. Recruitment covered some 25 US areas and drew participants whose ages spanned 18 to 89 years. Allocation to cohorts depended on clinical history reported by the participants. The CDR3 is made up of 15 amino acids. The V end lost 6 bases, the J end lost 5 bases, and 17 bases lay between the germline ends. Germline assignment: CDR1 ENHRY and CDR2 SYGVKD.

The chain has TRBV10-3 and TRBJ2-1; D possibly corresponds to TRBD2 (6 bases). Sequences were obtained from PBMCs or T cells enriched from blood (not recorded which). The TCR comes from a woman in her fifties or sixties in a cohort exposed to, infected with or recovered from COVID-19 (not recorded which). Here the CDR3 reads CAISPPSAGDNEQFF. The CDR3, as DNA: TGTGCCATCAGCCCCCCTAGCGCCGGGGACAATGAGCAGTTCTTC.